The sequence of this TCR beta chain was determined in a study of T cell therapy after organ transplantation. These patients had received solid-organ transplants and had drug-resistant or recurrent cytomegalovirus. The assay was immunoSEQ multiplex PCR, and TCRdb's table has in-frame clones only and misses some. The sample gives 50,000 or so clones, about 95% of which show up once; around 3% is in the top ten. Of note for this clone: Antigen unknown.

The TCR sequence derives from a human patient who had received a solid organ transplant and had CMV disease. This specimen was CD8+ T cells from blood, taken before autologous CMV-specific T cell therapy.

The CDR3 spells CASSTVDRDGYTF. CDR3 DNA: TGTGCCAGCAGTACAGTAGACAGGGACGGCTACACCTTC. The chain carries TRBV6-5 and TRBJ1-2; TRBD1 agrees at 7 bases. The CDR3 consists of 13 residues. Losses at the gene ends were 5 bases for V and 8 bases for J; bases not matched to a gene: 8. Germline CDR1 is MNHEY and CDR2 is SVGAGI.